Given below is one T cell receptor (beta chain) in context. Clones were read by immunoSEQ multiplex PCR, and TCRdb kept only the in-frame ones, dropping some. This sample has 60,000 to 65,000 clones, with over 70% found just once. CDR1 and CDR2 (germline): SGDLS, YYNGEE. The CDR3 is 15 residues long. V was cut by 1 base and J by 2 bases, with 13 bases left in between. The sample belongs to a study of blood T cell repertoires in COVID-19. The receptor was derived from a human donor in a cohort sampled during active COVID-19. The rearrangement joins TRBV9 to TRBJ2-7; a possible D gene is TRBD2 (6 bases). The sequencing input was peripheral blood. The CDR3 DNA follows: TGTGCCAGCAGCGTAACCGGGACTTCTCCCTACGAGCAGTACTTC. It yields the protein CASSVTGTSPYEQYF.